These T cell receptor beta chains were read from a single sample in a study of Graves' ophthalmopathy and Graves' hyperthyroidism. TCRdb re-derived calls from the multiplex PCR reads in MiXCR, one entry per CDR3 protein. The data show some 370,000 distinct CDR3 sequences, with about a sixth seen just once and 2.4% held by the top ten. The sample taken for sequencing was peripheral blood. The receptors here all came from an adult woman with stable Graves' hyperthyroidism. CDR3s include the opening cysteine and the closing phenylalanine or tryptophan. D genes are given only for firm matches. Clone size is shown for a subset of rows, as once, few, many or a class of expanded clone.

CDR3aa: CASSGLRGRGDSPLHF
CDR3nt: TGTGCCAGCAGCGGACTCAGGGGGCGAGGTGATTCACCCCTCCACTTT
v_gene: TRBV7-2
d_gene: TRBD1
j_gene: TRBJ1-6
abundance: many

CDR3aa: CASRTDVGHGGTGELFF
CDR3nt: TGTGCCAGTAGAACCGACGTGGGACACGGTGGGACCGGGGAGCTGTTTTTT
v_gene: TRBV19
d_gene: .
j_gene: TRBJ2-2
abundance: many

CDR3aa: CASIGLYGYTF
CDR3nt: TGTGCCAGCATAGGGCTTTATGGCTACACCTTC
v_gene: TRBV12-3/TRBV12-4
d_gene: .
j_gene: TRBJ1-2
abundance: once

CDR3aa: CASSKGFGMNTEAFF
CDR3nt: TGTGCCAGTAGTAAAGGGTTTGGGATGAACACTGAAGCTTTCTTT
v_gene: TRBV19
d_gene: .
j_gene: TRBJ1-1
abundance: many

CDR3aa: CASRALGSSYEQYF
CDR3nt: TGTGCCAGCAGGGCGCTGGGGAGCTCCTACGAGCAGTACTTC
v_gene: TRBV27
d_gene: .
j_gene: TRBJ2-7
abundance: many

CDR3aa: CASSATPGPRTDIQYF
CDR3nt: TGTGCCAGTAGTGCAACACCAGGGCCCCGGACCGACATTCAGTACTTC
v_gene: TRBV19
d_gene: .
j_gene: TRBJ2-4
abundance: many

CDR3aa: CASSRRQGGSPEAFF
CDR3nt: TGTGCCAGCAGTCGAAGACAGGGAGGATCCCCTGAAGCTTTCTTT
v_gene: TRBV28
d_gene: TRBD1
j_gene: TRBJ1-1
abundance: .

CDR3aa: CATSDSGTADPYGYTF
CDR3nt: TGTGCCACCAGTGATTCTGGGACAGCGGACCCTTATGGCTACACCTTC
v_gene: TRBV24-1
d_gene: TRBD1
j_gene: TRBJ1-2
abundance: many

CDR3aa: CAIELGNTEAFF
CDR3nt: TGTGCCATCGAATTGGGGAACACTGAAGCTTTCTTT
v_gene: TRBV10-3
d_gene: .
j_gene: TRBJ1-1
abundance: few

CDR3aa: CASKLTSGSYEQYF
CDR3nt: TGTGCCAGCAAATTGACTAGCGGGAGCTACGAGCAGTACTTC
v_gene: TRBV6-1
d_gene: TRBD2
j_gene: TRBJ2-7
abundance: many

CDR3aa: CASSLRPGQGRGNSPLHF
CDR3nt: TGTGCCAGCTCACTTCGCCCGGGACAGGGAAGGGGGAATTCACCCCTCCACTTT
v_gene: TRBV18
d_gene: TRBD1
j_gene: TRBJ1-6
abundance: many

CDR3aa: CASSLQSGGIFTGYTF
CDR3nt: TGTGCCAGCAGCCTACAATCTGGGGGAATCTTTACAGGCTACACCTTC
v_gene: TRBV3-1
d_gene: .
j_gene: TRBJ1-2
abundance: many

CDR3aa: CASTQSHQETQYF
CDR3nt: TGTGCCAGTACCCAGTCTCACCAAGAGACCCAGTACTTC
v_gene: TRBV19
d_gene: .
j_gene: TRBJ2-5
abundance: many

CDR3aa: CASSFRVYEQYF
CDR3nt: TGTGCCAGCAGTTTCCGCGTCTACGAGCAGTACTTC
v_gene: TRBV6-5
d_gene: .
j_gene: TRBJ2-7
abundance: many

CDR3aa: CATRKGQGGMNTEAFF
CDR3nt: TGTGCCACCCGAAAGGGACAGGGAGGAATGAACACTGAAGCTTTCTTT
v_gene: TRBV15
d_gene: TRBD1
j_gene: TRBJ1-1
abundance: many

CDR3aa: CASSSAIGLAEETQYF
CDR3nt: TGTGCCAGCAGTTCTGCCATCGGGCTAGCGGAAGAGACCCAGTACTTC
v_gene: TRBV12-3/TRBV12-4
d_gene: TRBD2
j_gene: TRBJ2-5
abundance: many

CDR3aa: CASSLWGRYSGNTIYF
CDR3nt: TGTGCCAGCAGCTTATGGGGCAGATACTCTGGAAACACCATATATTTT
v_gene: TRBV13
d_gene: .
j_gene: TRBJ1-3
abundance: many

CDR3aa: CVSRLAGGQETQYF
CDR3nt: TGTGTCAGCCGTCTAGCGGGGGGGCAAGAGACCCAGTACTTC
v_gene: TRBV7-2
d_gene: TRBD2
j_gene: TRBJ2-5
abundance: .

CDR3aa: CASSSGTGKNYGYTF
CDR3nt: TGTGCCAGCAGTTCCGGGACAGGGAAAAACTATGGCTACACCTTC
v_gene: TRBV12-3/TRBV12-4
d_gene: TRBD1
j_gene: TRBJ1-2
abundance: .

CDR3aa: CATSSGSGTFYEQYF
CDR3nt: TGTGCCACCAGCAGCGGTAGCGGGACCTTCTACGAGCAGTACTTC
v_gene: TRBV15
d_gene: TRBD2
j_gene: TRBJ2-7
abundance: many

CDR3aa: CASSFQGHGELFF
CDR3nt: TGTGCCAGCAGTTTCCAGGGGCACGGGGAGCTGTTTTTT
v_gene: TRBV28
d_gene: .
j_gene: TRBJ2-2
abundance: .

CDR3aa: CASRDRLGTGGDEQYF
CDR3nt: TGTGCCAGCAGGGACCGGCTCGGGACAGGGGGCGACGAGCAGTACTTC
v_gene: TRBV6-1
d_gene: TRBD1
j_gene: TRBJ2-7
abundance: .

CDR3aa: CASSPLGGGPAKNIKYF
CDR3nt: TGTGCCAGCAGTCCCCTAGGGGGAGGCCCAGCCAAAAACATTAAGTACTTC
v_gene: TRBV28
d_gene: .
j_gene: TRBJ2-4
abundance: few

CDR3aa: CASSPPNTGEPFF
CDR3nt: TGTGCCAGCAGCCCCCCTAACACCGGGGAGCCGTTTTTT
v_gene: TRBV12-3/TRBV12-4
d_gene: .
j_gene: TRBJ2-2
abundance: few

CDR3aa: CASTPGLAKNIQYF
CDR3nt: TGCGCCAGCACCCCCGGACTAGCCAAAAACATTCAGTACTTC
v_gene: TRBV10-1
d_gene: .
j_gene: TRBJ2-4
abundance: .

CDR3aa: CATLAGANYGYTF
CDR3nt: TGTGCCACACTAGCAGGGGCAAACTATGGCTACACCTTC
v_gene: TRBV10-3
d_gene: .
j_gene: TRBJ1-2
abundance: many

CDR3aa: CASSPMGGMNTEAFF
CDR3nt: TGTGCCAGCAGCCCCATGGGGGGAATGAACACTGAAGCTTTCTTT
v_gene: TRBV6-1
d_gene: .
j_gene: TRBJ1-1
abundance: .

CDR3aa: CASSQSRNSPTGELFF
CDR3nt: TGCGCCAGCAGCCAATCGCGCAACAGTCCCACCGGGGAGCTGTTTTTT
v_gene: TRBV4-3
d_gene: .
j_gene: TRBJ2-2
abundance: .

CDR3aa: CASSFSTEAFF
CDR3nt: TGTGCCAGTAGTTTCTCCACTGAAGCTTTCTTT
v_gene: TRBV19
d_gene: .
j_gene: TRBJ1-1
abundance: many

CDR3aa: CSARKQGPLSGANVLTF
CDR3nt: TGCAGTGCTAGAAAACAGGGACCCCTCTCTGGGGCCAACGTCCTGACTTTC
v_gene: TRBV20-1
d_gene: .
j_gene: TRBJ2-6
abundance: many

CDR3aa: CASSQRDRGLDGYTF
CDR3nt: TGTGCCAGCTCACAGCGCGACAGGGGGCTCGATGGCTACACCTTC
v_gene: TRBV18
d_gene: TRBD1
j_gene: TRBJ1-2
abundance: .

CDR3aa: CASTTTGNTEAFF
CDR3nt: TGTGCCAGCACCACCACCGGGAACACTGAAGCTTTCTTT
v_gene: TRBV12-3/TRBV12-4
d_gene: .
j_gene: TRBJ1-1
abundance: few

CDR3aa: CSAITTGAGEMAEAFF
CDR3nt: TGCAGTGCTATTACGACAGGGGCTGGGGAAATGGCTGAAGCTTTCTTT
v_gene: TRBV20-1
d_gene: TRBD1
j_gene: TRBJ1-1
abundance: many

CDR3aa: CASSPGAGSPLHF
CDR3nt: TGTGCCAGCAGCCCCGGGGCTGGGTCACCCCTCCACTTT
v_gene: TRBV7-2
d_gene: .
j_gene: TRBJ1-6
abundance: many

CDR3aa: CASSIGVNEKLFF
CDR3nt: TGTGCCAGTAGTATCGGGGTGAATGAAAAACTGTTTTTT
v_gene: TRBV19
d_gene: .
j_gene: TRBJ1-4
abundance: .

CDR3aa: CASNRKGLSTEAFF
CDR3nt: TGTGCCAGCAACCGAAAGGGTCTAAGCACTGAAGCTTTCTTT
v_gene: TRBV6-1
d_gene: .
j_gene: TRBJ1-1
abundance: .

CDR3aa: CASSHKAARGYEQYF
CDR3nt: TGTGCCAGCAGCCACAAGGCCGCTAGGGGCTACGAGCAGTACTTC
v_gene: TRBV7-8
d_gene: .
j_gene: TRBJ2-7
abundance: .

CDR3aa: CASSPRQANTGELFF
CDR3nt: TGTGCCAGCTCACCACGGCAGGCGAACACCGGGGAGCTGTTTTTT
v_gene: TRBV18
d_gene: .
j_gene: TRBJ2-2
abundance: many

CDR3aa: CSALVDSYEQYF
CDR3nt: TGCAGTGCCCTGGTGGATTCCTACGAGCAGTACTTC
v_gene: TRBV20-1
d_gene: .
j_gene: TRBJ2-7
abundance: many

CDR3aa: CASSWGRAYEQYF
CDR3nt: TGTGCCAGCAGTTGGGGTCGGGCGTACGAGCAGTACTTC
v_gene: TRBV12-3/TRBV12-4
d_gene: .
j_gene: TRBJ2-7
abundance: many

CDR3aa: CASSRSSPGLGSIKYF
CDR3nt: TGTGCCAGCAGCCGATCTTCACCGGGACTAGGGTCCATTAAGTACTTC
v_gene: TRBV7-2
d_gene: TRBD2
j_gene: TRBJ2-4
abundance: few

CDR3aa: CASSIAGQGYQPQHF
CDR3nt: TGTGCCAGTAGTATAGCCGGACAGGGCTACCAGCCCCAGCATTTT
v_gene: TRBV19
d_gene: TRBD1
j_gene: TRBJ1-5
abundance: many

CDR3aa: CASSRRALTEAFF
CDR3nt: TGTGCCAGTAGTCGGAGGGCCCTCACTGAAGCTTTCTTT
v_gene: TRBV19
d_gene: .
j_gene: TRBJ1-1
abundance: many

CDR3aa: CASIGGAQDEQYF
CDR3nt: TGTGCCAGCATCGGGGGCGCCCAGGACGAGCAGTACTTC
v_gene: TRBV28
d_gene: .
j_gene: TRBJ2-7
abundance: .

CDR3aa: CASRTRVKPEAFF
CDR3nt: TGTGCCAGCAGGACTAGGGTAAAGCCTGAAGCTTTCTTT
v_gene: TRBV12-3/TRBV12-4
d_gene: .
j_gene: TRBJ1-1
abundance: .

CDR3aa: CASSLAPSFENTGELFF
CDR3nt: TGTGCCAGCAGCTTAGCCCCTAGCTTCGAGAACACCGGGGAGCTGTTTTTT
v_gene: TRBV7-3
d_gene: .
j_gene: TRBJ2-2
abundance: many

CDR3aa: CASSERGSNSYYGYTF
CDR3nt: TGTGCCAGCAGTGAAAGGGGTAGTAACAGCTACTATGGCTACACCTTC
v_gene: TRBV25-1
d_gene: .
j_gene: TRBJ1-2
abundance: many

CDR3aa: CAWVRWARNSYGYTF
CDR3nt: TGTGCCTGGGTGCGTTGGGCCCGCAACAGCTATGGCTACACCTTC
v_gene: TRBV30
d_gene: .
j_gene: TRBJ1-2
abundance: many

CDR3aa: CASSLTGKGTGELFF
CDR3nt: TGTGCCAGCAGCTTGACAGGAAAAGGCACCGGGGAGCTGTTTTTT
v_gene: TRBV12-3/TRBV12-4
d_gene: .
j_gene: TRBJ2-2
abundance: many

CDR3aa: CASFNLDRGSGYTF
CDR3nt: TGTGCCAGTTTCAACTTGGACAGGGGGAGTGGCTACACCTTC
v_gene: TRBV19
d_gene: TRBD1
j_gene: TRBJ1-2
abundance: many

CDR3aa: CSVTGLTGNGVIVLTF
CDR3nt: TGCAGCGTTACCGGCCTTACAGGGAATGGGGTCATCGTCCTGACTTTC
v_gene: TRBV29-1
d_gene: .
j_gene: TRBJ2-6
abundance: .

CDR3aa: CASSSNRGTNYGYTF
CDR3nt: TGTGCCAGCTCTTCCAACAGGGGTACTAACTATGGCTACACCTTC
v_gene: TRBV18
d_gene: TRBD1
j_gene: TRBJ1-2
abundance: many

CDR3aa: CASSQDSKDRLYTEAFF
CDR3nt: TGTGCCAGCAGCCAAGATAGTAAGGACAGACTTTACACTGAAGCTTTCTTT
v_gene: TRBV3-1
d_gene: .
j_gene: TRBJ1-1
abundance: once